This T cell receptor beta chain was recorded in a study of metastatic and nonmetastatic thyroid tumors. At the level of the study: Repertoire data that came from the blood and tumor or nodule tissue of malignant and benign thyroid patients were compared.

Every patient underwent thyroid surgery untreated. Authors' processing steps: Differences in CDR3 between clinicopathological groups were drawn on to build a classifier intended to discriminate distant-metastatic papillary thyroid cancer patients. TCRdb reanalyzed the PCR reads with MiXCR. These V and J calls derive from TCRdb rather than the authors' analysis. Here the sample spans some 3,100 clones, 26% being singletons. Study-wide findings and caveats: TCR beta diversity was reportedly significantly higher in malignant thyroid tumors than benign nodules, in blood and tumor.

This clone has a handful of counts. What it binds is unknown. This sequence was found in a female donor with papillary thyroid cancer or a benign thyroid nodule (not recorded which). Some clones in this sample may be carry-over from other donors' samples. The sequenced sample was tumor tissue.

The CDR3 sequence is CASSPRQGSTDTQYF. Here the CDR3 DNA reads TGTGCCAGTAGTCCCAGACAGGGTAGCACAGATACGCAGTATTTT. V usage is TRBV19 and J usage is TRBJ2-3; 7 bases line up with TRBD1. J gave up 0 bases and V 5 bases, and 5 bases lay outside the gene matches. The CDR3 length is 15 residues. CDR1 is LNHDA, CDR2 SQIVND, per germline (reference sequence).